One sample yielded the 30 T cell receptor beta chains listed below, sequenced in a study of CD8 T cells in Susac syndrome. Random hexamers were used to reverse transcribe an amount of roughly 0.5 to 1 ug RNA. TCRdb reprocessed the immunoSEQ multiplex PCR reads with MiXCR, giving one entry per CDR3 protein. The repertoire consists of around 150,000 distinct CDR3 sequences, with roughly 94% occurring once and the leading ten covering roughly 0.099%. The source material was CD4+ T cells from PBMCs. Source of these receptors: a human donor with multiple sclerosis.

V and J are TRBV5-1 and TRBJ2-7; maybe TRBD2 (6 bases). The CDR3 is 15 residues long. V was pared by 0 bases and J by 3 bases, with 13 bases between. Germline V gene data show CDR1 as SGHRS and CDR2 as YFSETQ. CDR3 in DNA: TGCGCCAGCAGCTTGGGTGGACTACTTCTCTACGAGCAGTACTTC. Translated, it gives CASSLGGLLLYEQYF.

The chain employs TRBV30 and TRBJ1-3; D is uncertain. The germline V gene has CDR1 GTSNPN and CDR2 SVGIG (reference sequence). This CDR3 comprises 12 residues. The germline V and J ends were trimmed by 2 bases and 2 bases, with 4 bases remaining between them. In nucleotides, the CDR3 is TGTGCCTGGAGTTGGGCTGGAAACACCATATATTTT. This encodes CAWSWAGNTIYF.

The chain couples TRBV15 to TRBJ2-1; perhaps TRBD2 as D (5 bases). The CDR3 runs 12 residues. The germline CDR1 and CDR2 sequences are LNHNV and YYDKDF (reference sequence). Trimming cost V 1 base and J 8 bases, with 6 bases left between them. CDR3 nucleotide sequence: TGTGCCACCAGCAGAGTGGGAGATGAGCAGTTCTTC. Its translation: CATSRVGDEQFF.

Only one count was recorded for this clonotype. This chain joins TRBV30 and TRBJ1-1; D call uncertain. Germline V gene sequence: CDR1 GTSNPN, CDR2 SVGIG (reference sequence). Trimming took off 0 bases at V and 3 bases at J, with 2 bases between the two ends. This CDR3 region has 11 residues. The CDR3 loop reads CAWSVYTEAFF. Written as DNA, the CDR3 is TGTGCCTGGAGTGTGTACACTGAAGCTTTCTTT.

The J gene is TRBJ1-1, the V gene TRBV20-1; the match to TRBD1 covers 9 bases. Germline V gene lookup returns CDR1 DFQATT and CDR2 SNEGSKA (reference sequence). The CDR3 has 14 amino acids. The V and J ends lost 3 bases and 6 bases, in that order; junction bases with no gene match: 8. The CDR3 sequence is CSARSGQGSSEAFF. The CDR3 nucleotides are TGCAGTGCTAGGTCGGGACAGGGATCCTCTGAAGCTTTCTTT.

The rearrangement links TRBV6-5 to TRBJ2-7, with TRBD1 identical over 9 bases. Per germline, CDR1 MNHEY and CDR2 SVGAGI. V lost 0 bases to trimming and J lost 6 bases; unmatched junction nucleotides: 9. The CDR3 totals 16 residues. CDR3 nucleotide sequence: TGTGCCAGCAGTTACTCCCTGGGACAGGGCATTCGCGAGCAGTACTTC. Its protein is CASSYSLGQGIREQYF.

The chain couples TRBV12-3 or TRBV12-4 to TRBJ2-3, with no clear D. CDR3 length: 15 residues. V shed 0 bases and J shed 2 bases, with 9 bases lying between them. As DNA, the CDR3 is TGTGCCAGCAGTTTAGCGATGGGGTCCACAGATACGCAGTATTTT. It translates to CASSLAMGSTDTQYF.

V usage is TRBV9 and J usage is TRBJ2-1; possibly TRBD1 or TRBD2 for D (5 bases each). CDR1 is SGDLS and CDR2 is YYNGEE in the germline V gene. The CDR3 is 15 residues long. Trimming pared 0 bases from V and 4 bases from J, leaving 11 bases between. The CDR3 sequence is CASSVDGTDYNEQFF. The CDR3, as DNA: TGTGCCAGCAGCGTAGACGGGACGGATTACAATGAGCAGTTCTTC.

The rearrangement links TRBV3-1 to TRBJ1-1; D is perhaps TRBD1 (5 bases). V was trimmed by 4 bases and J by 5 bases, leaving 11 bases between them. Per germline, CDR1 LGHDT and CDR2 YNNKEL (reference sequence). This CDR3 has 13 amino acids. The CDR3 protein is CASSPTEETEAFF. The CDR3 nucleotides are TGTGCCAGCAGCCCGACAGAGGAGACTGAAGCTTTCTTT.

The V call is TRBV29-1, the J call TRBJ2-5; perhaps TRBD2 as D (7 bases). V lost 8 bases, J lost 7 bases, and 23 bases lay in between. Germline CDR1 is SQVTM and CDR2 is ANQGSEA. This CDR3 has 14 residues. In DNA form, the CDR3 reads TGCAGCTTCCCCCGCGGGGGCGCTCGGGGGACCCAGTACTTC. Translation gives CSFPRGGARGTQYF.

V gene TRBV24-1 combines with J gene TRBJ2-2; D is undetermined. With 9 bases removed from V and 3 bases from J, the gap between germline ends came to 10 bases. This CDR3 has 13 amino acids. The V gene's germline CDR1 is KGHDR and CDR2 SFDVKD. CDR3 loop: CATASGYTGELFF. CDR3 sequence (DNA): TGTGCCACCGCTTCCGGGTACACCGGGGAGCTGTTTTTT.

The J gene is TRBJ1-5, the V gene TRBV16; D ambiguous. V was clipped by 4 bases and J by 8 bases, with 12 bases between them. This CDR3 has 13 residues. The germline CDR1 and CDR2 sequences are KGHSY and FQNENV. This chain's CDR3 is CASSPSRAEPQHF. The CDR3 coding sequence is TGTGCCAGCAGCCCGTCACGGGCTGAGCCCCAGCATTTT.

This rearrangement joins TRBV2 to TRBJ2-5; 7 positions agree with TRBD2. After removal of 6 bases from V and 0 bases from J, the junction contained 7 bases not matched to a gene. The CDR3 has 15 amino acids. Germline V CDR1 and CDR2: SNHLY, FYNNEI. DNA for the CDR3: TGTGCCAGCAGGGAGCGGGGACTGTACCAAGAGACCCAGTACTTC. Its translation: CASRERGLYQETQYF.

The V gene is TRBV9, the J gene TRBJ2-1; 9 positions agree with TRBD2. This CDR3 contains 13 residues. V lost 3 bases and J lost 7; bases outside the gene matches: 2. Germline V CDR1 and CDR2: SGDLS, YYNGEE. Here the CDR3 DNA reads TGTGCCAGCAGCGCCACTAGCGGGAATGAGCAGTTCTTC. Its protein is CASSATSGNEQFF.

The chain couples TRBV28 to TRBJ1-4; D ambiguous. V was clipped by 6 bases and J by 10 bases, with 15 bases between them. Germline CDR1 reads MDHEN; CDR2 reads SYDVKM. The CDR3 loop spans 13 amino acids. The CDR3 spells CASRPPVLGKLFF. As DNA, the CDR3 is TGTGCCAGCAGGCCCCCGGTATTGGGAAAACTGTTTTTT. Full variable domain (rest looked up from reference TRBV28 and TRBJ1-4): DVKVTQSSRYLVKRTGEKVFLECVQDMDHENMFWYRQDPGLGLRLIYFSYDVKMKEKGDIPEGYSVSREKKERFSLILESASTNQTSMYLCASRPPVLGKLFFGSGTQLSVL.

The genes are TRBV25-1 and TRBJ1-2; the D is unclear. This CDR3 has 13 amino acids. Germline CDR1 MGHDK, CDR2 SYGVNS. The germline V and J ends were trimmed by 10 bases and 2 bases, with 14 bases remaining between them. CDR3 DNA: TGTGCCACCTCATTAACGGGAAACTATGGCTACACCTTC. Translated, it gives CATSLTGNYGYTF.

The table lists this clonotype with a count of one. The V call is TRBV30, the J call TRBJ2-7, with 7 positions matching TRBD1. Germline CDR1 is GTSNPN and CDR2 is SVGIG (reference sequence). The CDR3 loop spans 13 amino acids. The V gene end was trimmed by 1 base and the J gene end by 5 bases; junction bases not matched to a gene: 5. CDR3: CAWSGQGRNEQYF. The CDR3 region has the DNA TGTGCCTGGAGTGGACAGGGAAGGAACGAGCAGTACTTC.

V usage is TRBV7-9 and J usage is TRBJ2-5; TRBD2 is a possible D gene (6 bases). Trimming pared 1 base from V and 1 base from J, leaving 10 bases between. This CDR3 spans 15 amino acids. Per the germline V gene, CDR1 is SEHNR and CDR2 is FQNEAQ (reference sequence). CDR3 bases: TGTGCCAGCAGCTTAGTTACCGGGGGCCAAGAGACCCAGTACTTC. Protein product: CASSLVTGGQETQYF.

This clonotype was detected only once. The V gene is TRBV5-1, the J gene TRBJ2-7; 7 positions match TRBD1. The CDR3 spans 13 residues. CDR1 and CDR2 (germline): SGHRS, YFSETQ. V shed 4 bases and J 3 bases; nucleotides not matched to a gene: 4. For the CDR3, the DNA is TGCGCCAGCAGCATAGCAGGGGGCTACGAGCAGTACTTC. It encodes CASSIAGGYEQYF.

The rearrangement links TRBV7-9 to TRBJ2-2, with D perhaps TRBD2 (5 bases). The V end was cut by 3 bases, the J end by 4 bases, with 12 bases between. In germline, CDR1 is SEHNR, CDR2 FQNEAQ (reference sequence). This CDR3 is 15 amino acids long. The CDR3 loop is CASSFWTGSTGELFF. Here the CDR3 DNA reads TGTGCCAGCAGCTTCTGGACTGGGAGCACCGGGGAGCTGTTTTTT.

This sequence joins TRBV19 and TRBJ1-1; 7 bases fit TRBD1. Germline V CDR1 and CDR2: LNHDA, SQIVND (reference sequence). The CDR3 totals 14 residues. The junction had 6 bases not matched to a gene; V was cut back by 5 bases and J by 3 bases. The CDR3 protein is CASSYRGRDTEAFF. Written as DNA, the CDR3 is TGTGCCAGTAGTTACAGGGGAAGGGACACTGAAGCTTTCTTT.

The chain couples TRBV2 to TRBJ1-2; 7 bases line up with TRBD1. This CDR3 spans 14 amino acids. CDR1 SNHLY and CDR2 FYNNEI come from the germline V gene. The J segment lost 4 bases and the V segment lost 6 bases, leaving 8 bases of the junction unmatched. The CDR3 loop is CASRGDRFPYGYTF. The CDR3, as DNA: TGTGCCAGCAGGGGGGACAGATTCCCCTATGGCTACACCTTC.

This chain joins TRBV20-1 and TRBJ2-3; 11 bases fit TRBD2. The J segment lost 2 bases and the V segment lost 6 bases, leaving 10 bases of the junction unmatched. This CDR3 has 16 amino acids. Per germline, CDR1 DFQATT and CDR2 SNEGSKA (reference sequence). The CDR3 sequence is CSATSGTSGNTDTQYF. DNA for the CDR3: TGCAGTGCCACTTCCGGGACTAGCGGAAACACAGATACGCAGTATTTT.

The chain employs TRBV29-1 and TRBJ2-7, with unresolved D. The germline V gene has CDR1 SQVTM and CDR2 ANQGSEA. V was trimmed by 4 bases and J by 5 bases, leaving 6 bases between them. The CDR3 covers 10 residues. CDR3 sequence reads: CSVGTDEQYF. DNA of the CDR3: TGCAGCGTTGGTACGGACGAGCAGTACTTC.

This rearrangement joins TRBV7-9 to TRBJ2-7; D is possibly TRBD2 (6 bases). Germline CDR1 is SEHNR and CDR2 is FQNEAQ (reference sequence). This CDR3 region has 16 residues. V lost 4 bases to trimming and J lost 10 bases, with 26 bases between them. CDR3 sequence: CASSSLAGLGAAEQYF. CDR3 in DNA: TGTGCCAGCAGCTCTCTCGCGGGACTGGGCGCTGCGGAACAGTACTTC.

The chain couples TRBV20-1 to TRBJ1-1, with 7 nucleotides matching TRBD1. CDR3 length equals 14 residues. CDR1 and CDR2 from the germline V gene are DFQATT and SNEGSKA (reference sequence). Trimming at V came to 0 bases and at J to 4 bases, leaving 5 bases not matched to a gene. DNA of the CDR3: TGCAGTGCTAGAGACCGGACAGGAACCACTGAAGCTTTCTTT. It translates to CSARDRTGTTEAFF.

The CDR3 loop is CASTTGTGASEQYF. The CDR3 DNA is TGTGCCAGCACCACCGGGACAGGGGCCTCCGAGCAGTACTTC. The chain couples TRBV6-5 to TRBJ2-7, with 10 bases matching TRBD1. This CDR3 contains 14 residues. Germline CDR1 MNHEY, CDR2 SVGAGI. The J segment lost 6 bases and the V segment lost 7 bases, leaving 9 bases of the junction unmatched.

The chain has TRBV27 and TRBJ1-1; D is possibly TRBD1 (5 bases). CDR3 size: 14 residues. V was shortened by 0 bases and J by 4 bases, with 9 bases between the two germline ends. The germline V gene has CDR1 MNHEY and CDR2 SMNVEV (reference sequence). CDR3 amino acids: CASSLSPGGTEAFF. CDR3 DNA: TGTGCCAGCAGTTTATCTCCCGGGGGCACTGAAGCTTTCTTT.

The chain uses TRBV5-1 and TRBJ1-2; TRBD1 might be the D (6 bases). The CDR3 is made up of 15 amino acids. Trimming removed 3 bases at V and 1 base at J, with 13 bases between. The germline V gene encodes CDR1 SGHRS and CDR2 YFSETQ. The CDR3 DNA reads as TGCGCCAGCAGCTCCGGGGGGACAAATAACTATGGCTACACCTTC. Its translation: CASSSGGTNNYGYTF. The full variable domain, completed using reference TRBV5-1 and TRBJ1-2, is KAGVTQTPRYLIKTRGQQVTLSCSPISGHRSVSWYQQTPGQGLQFLFEYFSETQRNKGNFPGRFSGRQFSNSRSEMNVSTLELGDSALYLCASSSGGTNNYGYTFGSGTRLTVV.

The chain is built from TRBV20-1 and TRBJ2-3; tentatively, D is TRBD2 (5 bases). The CDR3 contains 14 residues. Germline V CDR1 and CDR2: DFQATT, SNEGSKA (reference sequence). V was cut by 2 bases and J by 2 bases, with 11 bases left in between. The CDR3 region has the DNA TGCAGTGCTAGATTCGCCCGGGACACAGATACGCAGTATTTT. Encoded protein: CSARFARDTDTQYF.